The clone carrying this T cell receptor (beta chain) was counted many times. Its antigen remains unidentified. The CDR3 consists of 15 residues. Germline CDR1 is MGHRA and CDR2 is YSYEKL. Trimming pared 4 bases from V and 1 base from J, leaving 13 bases between. This sample is part of a study of spatial heterogeneity in lung cancer. Study-level information: TCR transcript abundance in tumor regions was strongly correlated with the T cell module score obtained from matched bulk RNA-seq.

This sample's time point: sample taken at primary tumor resection. TCRdb analysed the 5' RACE reads with MiXCR anew, one entry per CDR3 protein. The sample records about 100,000 distinct CDR3 sequences, approximately 4.7% being singletons. Study findings and constraints: Numbers of ubiquitous and regional expanded TCRs tracked ubiquitous and regional nonsynonymous mutation counts, respectively. Mutation tallies in tumors tracked expanded intratumoral alpha and beta TCR counts.

The TCR originated in a male donor with early-stage non-small cell lung cancer. This sequence joins TRBV4-1 and TRBJ1-1; no reliable D call. Material: lung tumor tissue, obtained at surgery. CDR3 residues: CASSPVPSRNTEAFF. CDR3 DNA: TGCGCCAGCAGCCCAGTTCCCTCAAGGAACACTGAAGCTTTCTTT.